This T cell receptor (beta chain) was captured by sequencing in a study of T cell changes during pregnancy in multiple sclerosis. This CDR3 is 13 amino acids long. The trim removed 4 bases at V and 2 bases at J, leaving 3 bases unmatched. Germline CDR1 SGHDT, CDR2 YYEEEE. The table came from immunoSEQ multiplex PCR; TCRdb's copy has only in-frame clones and leaves some out. This sample has under 50,000 clones; over 90% occur once, and the top ten carry 5% to 7%. This specimen was CD8+ T cells from peripheral blood mononuclear cells, taken in the first trimester of pregnancy. This clonotype was obtained from a female donor with multiple sclerosis, enrolled in a pregnancy study. The V call is TRBV5-6, the J call TRBJ2-7; the match to TRBD1 covers 7 bases. The CDR3 sequence is CASSDGTAYEQYF. CDR3 coding DNA: TGTGCCAGCAGCGACGGGACAGCCTACGAGCAGTACTTC.